The present T cell receptor beta chain was sequenced within a study of CD8 T cells in Susac syndrome. Sequencing of TCR beta was undertaken in CD8+ and CD4+ T cells derived from blood. The TEMRA cells underwent FACS enrichment, while the CD8+ and CD4+ T cells underwent negative isolation. With respect to this clonotype: The antigen is not known.

Random hexamers were used to reverse transcribe the RNA input (0.5 to 1 ug). The TCR beta CDR3 was amplified by immunoSEQ multiplex PCR across 54 Vbeta, 13 Jbeta. Using its own MiXCR run on the immunoSEQ multiplex PCR reads, TCRdb lists one record per CDR3 protein. This repertoire shows some 95,000 distinct CDR3 sequences, about 93% found once; its top ten account for around 0.31%. Study conclusions and caveats: It was acknowledged in the study that its TCR sequencing and HLA analysis involved a relatively small number of individuals.

CDR1 is MNHNY and CDR2 is SVGAGI in the germline V gene (reference sequence). V gave up 5 bases and J gave up 8 bases; unmatched junction bases: 10. This CDR3 comprises 15 residues. The chain combines TRBV6-6 with TRBJ2-1; the match to TRBD2 covers 9 bases. The sequencing input was CD8+ T cells from PBMCs. This clonotype was sampled from a human donor in good health. The CDR3 protein is CASSPGLASSHEQFF. Written as DNA, the CDR3 is TGTGCCAGCAGTCCGGGACTAGCTAGTTCCCATGAGCAGTTCTTC.